One sample yielded the 29 T cell receptor beta chains listed below, sequenced in a study of blood T cell repertoires in COVID-19. Assay used: immunoSEQ multiplex PCR; TCRdb lists only in-frame clones, some missing. The sample has about 190,000 clones, roughly 80% seen once. Source material: peripheral blood. The receptors were gathered from a woman in her forties with acute or convalescent COVID-19.

Points on this clone: The same CDR3 also results from other DNA sequences found in this sample. The rearrangement uses TRBV9 and TRBJ1-2, with a possible D match to TRBD1 (5 bases). Germline-derived CDR1 and CDR2 are SGDLS and YYNGEE. CDR3 length equals 12 residues. V lost 2 bases and J 5 bases, leaving 7 bases between the germline ends. The CDR3, as DNA: TGTGCCAGCAGCGTGGAGGGGTATGGCTACACCTTC. Protein: CASSVEGYGYTF. The complete variable domain, with remaining parts taken from reference TRBV9 and TRBJ1-2, reads DSGVTQTPKHLITATGQRVTLRCSPRSGDLSVYWYQQSLDQGLQFLIQYYNGEERAKGNILERFSAQQFPDLHSELNLSSLELGDSALYFCASSVEGYGYTFGSGTRLTVV.

In its sample, this clone was seen once. CDR3 protein: CASSLQVPDTQYF. CDR3 nucleotide sequence: TGTGCCAGCAGTTTACAGGTGCCAGATACGCAGTATTTT. This sequence joins TRBV27 and TRBJ2-3, with unresolved D. This CDR3 has 13 amino acids. Trimming removed 2 bases from V and 4 bases from J, with 7 bases in between. Germline CDR1 is MNHEY and CDR2 is SMNVEV (reference sequence).

This clone was counted once. The chain links TRBV19 to TRBJ2-3, with 7 bases fitting TRBD2. CDR1 and CDR2 from the germline V gene are LNHDA and SQIVND (reference sequence). J gave up 0 bases and V 4 bases, and 7 bases lay outside the gene matches. This CDR3 is built from 16 residues. CDR3 nucleotides: TGTGCCAGTAGTAACCCCAGCGGGGCTAGCACAGATACGCAGTATTTT. Protein sequence: CASSNPSGASTDTQYF.

This chain connects TRBV6-5 to TRBJ1-4; 10 positions match TRBD1. The CDR3 length is 15 residues. Trimming took 4 bases from V and 1 from J; bases not matched to a gene: 0. CDR1 and CDR2 (germline): MNHEY, SVGAGI. CDR3 region: CASSWTGGTNEKLFF. The CDR3 region has the DNA TGTGCCAGCAGTTGGACAGGGGGAACTAATGAAAAACTGTTTTTT.

Only one count was recorded for this clone. Within the sample, other DNA sequences also encode this same CDR3. The V and J genes are TRBV19 and TRBJ2-2; TRBD2 matches 8 bases. Per germline, CDR1 LNHDA and CDR2 SQIVND (reference sequence). Trimming took 5 bases from V and 1 from J; bases not matched to a gene: 3. This CDR3 has 15 amino acids. CDR3 sequence: CASSPSGLNTGELFF. The DNA for the CDR3 is TGTGCCAGTAGTCCTAGCGGGCTGAACACCGGGGAGCTGTTTTTT.

This chain joins TRBV5-1 and TRBJ1-1, with 9 positions matching TRBD1. Germline CDR1 and CDR2: SGHRS and YFSETQ. This CDR3 has 14 residues. Trimming cost V 7 bases and J 3 bases; bases outside gene matches: 7. The CDR3 sequence: CASQDRGTDTEAFF. For the CDR3, the DNA is TGCGCCAGCCAGGACAGGGGAACTGACACTGAAGCTTTCTTT.

The CDR3 sequence is CASSELQGRRTGELFF. The CDR3 nucleotides read TGTGCCAGCAGTGAACTACAGGGGAGACGGACCGGGGAGCTGTTTTTT. This rearrangement joins TRBV6-1 to TRBJ2-2; 7 bases map to TRBD1. J lost 5 bases, V lost 2 bases, and 8 bases had no gene match. Germline CDR1 and CDR2: MNHNS and SASEGT. The CDR3 is 16 residues long.

This rearrangement joins TRBV28 to TRBJ1-2; perhaps TRBD1 as D (6 bases). Germline CDR1 MDHEN, CDR2 SYDVKM. The CDR3 has 13 amino acids. V was trimmed by 7 bases and J by 6 bases, leaving 15 bases between them. The CDR3 region is CASNVRGGDGYTF. The DNA for the CDR3 is TGTGCCAGCAACGTAAGGGGGGGAGATGGCTACACCTTC.

This rearrangement joins TRBV21-1 to TRBJ2-1; the D segment call TRBD2 is taken from the table without a DNA check. TRBV21-1 is deemed a pseudogene. The CDR3 spans 15 residues. The CDR3 reads CASSKGKRKNNQQFF. The CDR3 DNA is TGTGCCAGCAGCAAAGGGAAGCGGAAGAATAATCAGCAGTTCTTC.

This clone occurred once. The chain has TRBV11-2 and TRBJ2-7; possible D gene TRBD2, 5 bases. Germline V gene lookup returns CDR1 SGHAT and CDR2 FQNNGV. V was pared by 4 bases and J by 6 bases, with 16 bases between. The CDR3 contains 14 residues. In nucleotides, the CDR3 is TGTGCCAGCAGCTCACGTCTCGGAGCGGCCGAGCAGTACTTC. Its protein product is CASSSRLGAAEQYF.

This clone was detected a few times. The chain employs TRBV6-5 and TRBJ2-5; D gene unclear. Trimming cost V 5 bases and J 5 bases, with 12 bases left between them. The germline V gene encodes CDR1 MNHEY and CDR2 SVGAGI. The CDR3 runs 13 residues. This chain's CDR3 is CASSPGSEETQYF. The CDR3 DNA reads TGTGCCAGCAGTCCCGGGTCGGAGGAGACCCAGTACTTC.

The chain is built from TRBV6-6 and TRBJ2-1, with D possibly TRBD2 on 5 matching bases. Germline assignment: CDR1 MNHNY and CDR2 SVGAGI (reference sequence). Trimming took off 2 bases at V and 7 bases at J, with 18 bases between the two ends. The CDR3 runs to 16 residues. CDR3 DNA: TGTGCCAGCAGTTACCAAGCTCGGACGACGGGGAATGAGCAGTTCTTC. This sequence encodes CASSYQARTTGNEQFF.

The chain recombines TRBV18 with TRBJ1-2; no clear D. The CDR3 spans 15 residues. V gave up 3 bases and J gave up 1 base, with 12 bases separating them. The germline CDR1 and CDR2 sequences are KGHSH and LQKENI. The CDR3 loop is CASSPSTRDNYGYTF. The CDR3 region has the DNA TGTGCCAGCTCACCGAGCACGCGAGATAACTATGGCTACACCTTC. The full variable domain, in which reference TRBV18 and TRBJ1-2 provide the parts outside the CDR3, is NAGVMQNPRHLVRRRGQEARLRCSPMKGHSHVYWYRQLPEEGLKFMVYLQKENIIDESGMPKERFSAEFPKEGPSILRIQQVVRGDSAAYFCASSPSTRDNYGYTFGSGTRLTVV.

V usage is TRBV30 and J usage is TRBJ2-5, with D uncertain. V lost 5 bases, J lost 2 bases, and 6 bases lay in between. Germline V gene sequence: CDR1 GTSNPN, CDR2 SVGIG (reference sequence). CDR3 length: 11 residues. The CDR3 sequence: CAWARQETQYF. Written as DNA, the CDR3 is TGTGCCTGGGCCAGACAAGAGACCCAGTACTTC.

V is TRBV27 and J is TRBJ2-3; D remains ambiguous. Germline loops: CDR1 MNHEY, CDR2 SMNVEV (reference sequence). The CDR3 has 11 amino acids. V lost 5 bases, J lost 4 bases, and 4 bases lay in between. In DNA, the CDR3 is TGTGCCAGCAGTCGGGCAGATACGCAGTATTTT. Its protein product is CASSRADTQYF.

The V gene is TRBV27, the J gene TRBJ2-7; D ambiguous. Trimming shortened V by 5 bases and J by 2 bases, and 13 bases separated the two germline ends. The germline V gene has CDR1 MNHEY and CDR2 SMNVEV (reference sequence). The CDR3 is 14 amino acids. The CDR3: CASSALPPPYEQYF. For the CDR3, the DNA is TGTGCCAGCAGTGCACTACCTCCACCCTACGAGCAGTACTTC.

The V and J genes are TRBV7-9 and TRBJ1-1, with D unclear. CDR1 and CDR2 (germline): SEHNR, FQNEAQ (reference sequence). V gave up 1 base and J gave up 7 bases, with 10 bases separating them. The CDR3 totals 13 residues. CDR3 protein: CASSLDGEDEAFF. As DNA, the CDR3 is TGTGCCAGCAGCTTAGACGGGGAGGATGAAGCTTTCTTT.

This chain connects TRBV27 to TRBJ2-7, with D uncertain. Germline loops: CDR1 MNHEY, CDR2 SMNVEV (reference sequence). V was cut by 3 bases and J by 2 bases, with 5 bases left in between. This CDR3 comprises 12 residues. The CDR3 DNA reads as TGTGCCAGCAGTTTCCCCACCTACGAGCAGTACTTC. Translation gives CASSFPTYEQYF.

The V and J genes are TRBV12-3 or TRBV12-4 and TRBJ1-1, with D possibly matching TRBD1 (5 bases). V lost 5 bases, J lost 2 bases, and 9 bases lay in between. There are 13 residues in the CDR3. CDR3 loop: CASSDSLNTEAFF. The CDR3 bases are TGTGCCAGCAGTGACAGTTTAAACACTGAAGCTTTCTTT.

The genes are TRBV30 and TRBJ2-7; tentatively, D is TRBD2 (5 bases). V lost 5 bases and J 2 bases, leaving 10 bases between the germline ends. The CDR3 is made up of 12 amino acids. CDR1 GTSNPN and CDR2 SVGIG come from the germline V gene (reference sequence). The CDR3, as DNA: TGTGCCTGGGGACTGGTAGCCTACGAGCAGTACTTC. Amino acids: CAWGLVAYEQYF.

This clone was recorded a few times. The V gene is TRBV27, the J gene TRBJ2-3; perhaps TRBD2 as D (6 bases). The CDR3 is 16 residues long. Between the trimmed V and J ends, which lost 6 bases and 4 bases, there was a span of 20 bases. The germline CDR1 and CDR2 sequences are MNHEY and SMNVEV (reference sequence). The CDR3 DNA sequence: TGTGCCAGCAGGGGTGGGCTCAACTGGAGGGCAGATACGCAGTATTTT. Its translation: CASRGGLNWRADTQYF.

This clone was seen a single time. CDR3 coding DNA: TGTGCCGCCGGGACAGGGTTCAATCAGCCCCAGCATTTT. Translation gives CAAGTGFNQPQHF. The chain carries TRBV28 and TRBJ1-5; TRBD1 matches 9 bases. This CDR3 spans 13 amino acids. CDR1 and CDR2 from the germline V gene are MDHEN and SYDVKM. Trimming took 11 bases from V and 3 from J; bases not matched to a gene: 5.

The V call is TRBV10-2, the J call TRBJ1-1, with D uncertain. CDR3 length: 15 residues. From germline, CDR1 is WSHSY and CDR2 SAAADI. V was clipped by 3 bases and J by 9 bases, with 20 bases between them. The CDR3 loop is CASSDLDWTSLKAFF. The CDR3 DNA reads as TGCGCCAGCAGTGATCTGGACTGGACCTCACTGAAAGCTTTCTTT.

The J gene is TRBJ2-1, the V gene TRBV14; tentative D call: TRBD1 (5 bases). The V end was cut by 4 bases, the J end by 4 bases, with 11 bases between. The CDR3 runs 14 residues. The germline V gene encodes CDR1 SGHDN and CDR2 FVKESK. The CDR3 reads CASSRGHFYNEQFF. The CDR3 coding sequence is TGTGCCAGCAGCCGCGGACATTTTTACAATGAGCAGTTCTTC. The full variable domain, completed using reference TRBV14 and TRBJ2-1, is EAGVTQFPSHSVIEKGQTVTLRCDPISGHDNLYWYRRVMGKEIKFLLHFVKESKQDESGMPNNRFLAERTGGTYSTLKVQPAELEDSGVYFCASSRGHFYNEQFFGPGTRLTVL.

About this clone: The DNA is left out, because the CDR3 cannot be placed on it with certainty; the CDR3 is given as TCRdb lists it. The chain has TRBV21-1 and TRBJ1-5; TRBD1, as called in the table, went unchecked against the DNA. TRBV21-1 is given as a pseudogene. From its first to its last residue, the CDR3 has 22 amino acids. The CDR3 protein is CASSANKGWWAGGANSNQPQHF.

This chain uses TRBV7-8 with TRBJ2-7, with TRBD2 matching 7 bases. Germline V CDR1 and CDR2: SGHVS, FQNEAQ. The CDR3 runs 16 residues. The junction had 7 bases not matched to a gene; V was cut back by 0 bases and J by 2 bases. The CDR3 nucleotides are TGTGCCAGCAGCTTAGCACCTTGGGAGGGTCCCTACGAGCAGTACTTC. It yields the protein CASSLAPWEGPYEQYF.

The genes are TRBV10-2 and TRBJ1-2, with 12 bases aligning to TRBD1. This CDR3 has 16 amino acids. With 2 bases clipped from V and 7 bases from J, the junction kept 8 bases outside the gene matches. Germline V gene sequence: CDR1 WSHSY, CDR2 SAAADI. CDR3 DNA sequence: TGCGCCAGCAGTGAGGCTGGGGGGACAGGGGGCTTTGGCTACACCTTC. It yields the protein CASSEAGGTGGFGYTF.

This sequence joins TRBV7-2 and TRBJ2-3; D perhaps matches TRBD2 (5 bases). This CDR3 is built from 17 residues. CDR1 and CDR2 from the germline V gene are SGHTA and FQGNSA. Trimming shortened V by 3 bases and J by 0 bases, and 16 bases separated the two germline ends. CDR3 residues: CASSLGLGRTSTDTQYF. The CDR3, as DNA: TGTGCCAGCAGCTTGGGTCTTGGCAGGACTAGCACAGATACGCAGTATTTT.

This chain uses TRBV30 with TRBJ1-1; maybe TRBD1 (5 bases). CDR3 length equals 12 residues. V was trimmed by 0 bases and J by 7 bases, leaving 9 bases between them. The V gene's germline CDR1 is GTSNPN and CDR2 SVGIG (reference sequence). DNA of the CDR3: TGTGCCTGGAGTGTCGGGGGATATGAAGCTTTCTTT. This sequence encodes CAWSVGGYEAFF.